Shown below are 13 T cell receptor beta chains from a single sample sequenced in a study of blood T cell repertoires in COVID-19. The assay was immunoSEQ multiplex PCR, and TCRdb's table has in-frame clones only and misses some. The top ten clones hold roughly 7.9% of a sample with around 100,000 clones, 75% to 85% of them seen once. Sequenced sample: peripheral blood. The receptors stem from a man between 65 and 79 years old with acute or convalescent COVID-19.

This rearrangement joins TRBV29-1 to TRBJ1-1; D remains ambiguous. The CDR3 consists of 11 residues. Germline assignment: CDR1 SQVTM and CDR2 ANQGSEA. The V gene lost 5 bases and the J gene lost 0 bases, with 4 bases spanning the gap. CDR3 bases: TGCAGCGTTTTATTGAACACTGAAGCTTTCTTT. Translating it yields CSVLLNTEAFF.

The chain recombines TRBV11-2 with TRBJ1-6; 7 nucleotides match TRBD1. The CDR3 runs 15 residues. Germline V gives CDR1 SGHAT, CDR2 FQNNGV. With V trimmed by 7 bases and J by 7 bases, 10 bases remained unmatched. CDR3 amino acids: CASTRPTGTNSPLHF. The CDR3 DNA reads as TGTGCCAGCACCCGCCCGACAGGGACGAATTCACCCCTCCACTTT.

This clone was seen only once. The rearrangement uses TRBV12-5 and TRBJ1-5; 8 bases align to TRBD1. J was trimmed by 7 bases and V by 3 bases; bases with no gene match: 8. Germline V gives CDR1 LGHNT, CDR2 FRNRAP. This CDR3 is 15 amino acids long. The CDR3 coding sequence is TGTGCTAGTGGTTTAGGGACAGGTACAGGGCAGCCCCAGCATTTT. Its protein product is CASGLGTGTGQPQHF. Combining the CDR3 with reference TRBV12-5 and TRBJ1-5 gives the whole variable domain DARVTQTPRHKVTEMGQEVTMRCQPILGHNTVFWYRQTMMQGLELLAYFRNRAPLDDSGMPKDRFSAEMPDATLATLKIQPSEPRDSAVYFCASGLGTGTGQPQHFGDGTRLSIL.

J is TRBJ1-1 and V is TRBV28; no clear D gene. The germline gives CDR1 MDHEN, CDR2 SYDVKM. The V end lost 4 bases, the J end lost 5 bases, and 17 bases lay between the germline ends. The CDR3 has 15 residues. CDR3 amino acids: CASSSTGGRETEAFF. CDR3 bases: TGTGCCAGCAGTTCAACCGGCGGTAGGGAGACTGAAGCTTTCTTT.

Notes on this clone: Distinct nucleotide sequences in the sample also encode this CDR3. The gene calls are TRBV5-1 and TRBJ2-2; a weak D match, TRBD2 (6 bases). Germline lookup yields CDR1 SGHRS and CDR2 YFSETQ. Trimming removed 0 bases at V and 1 base at J, with 10 bases between. The CDR3 has 16 amino acids. The CDR3 region is CASSLGLAVNTGELFF. DNA of the CDR3: TGCGCCAGCAGCTTGGGATTAGCGGTGAACACCGGGGAGCTGTTTTTT.

V is TRBV18 and J is TRBJ2-7, with D possibly being TRBD1 (6 bases). The germline CDR1 and CDR2 sequences are KGHSH and LQKENI. Trimming cost V 6 bases and J 3 bases, with 18 bases left between them. The CDR3 has 15 amino acids. The CDR3 sequence is CASSDQGQGFYEQYF. The CDR3 bases are TGTGCCAGCTCCGACCAGGGCCAGGGGTTCTACGAGCAGTACTTC.

V gene TRBV7-2 combines with J gene TRBJ1-1; D ambiguous. V lost 3 bases and J lost 0, with 8 bases in between. The germline gives CDR1 SGHTA, CDR2 FQGNSA. The CDR3 extends over 14 amino acids. CDR3 protein: CASSLRALNTEAFF. CDR3 coding DNA: TGTGCCAGCAGCTTGAGAGCTTTGAACACTGAAGCTTTCTTT. Filled out from reference TRBV7-2 and TRBJ1-1, the complete variable domain reads GAGVSQSPSNKVTEKGKDVELRCDPISGHTALYWYRQSLGQGLEFLIYFQGNSAPDKSGLPSDRFSAERTGGSVSTLTIQRTQQEDSAVYLCASSLRALNTEAFFGQGTRLTVV.

This sequence joins TRBV9 and TRBJ2-1; D possibly corresponds to TRBD2 (5 bases). This CDR3 region has 15 residues. Germline values: CDR1 SGDLS, CDR2 YYNGEE. V was cut by 1 base and J by 8 bases, with 16 bases left in between. The CDR3 DNA reads as TGTGCCAGCAGCGTATCAATGGGAGTGTGGCATGAGCAGTTCTTC. The encoded protein is CASSVSMGVWHEQFF.

The rearrangement links TRBV12-5 to TRBJ1-1, with 8 bases matching TRBD1. After removal of 2 bases from V and 6 bases from J, the junction contained 2 bases not matched to a gene. This CDR3 spans 13 amino acids. From germline, CDR1 is LGHNT and CDR2 FRNRAP. The CDR3 loop is CASGLQGAAEAFF. The CDR3, as DNA: TGTGCTAGTGGTTTGCAGGGGGCCGCTGAAGCTTTCTTT.

The chain recombines TRBV29-1 with TRBJ2-1, with 7 bases identical to TRBD2. Looked up from germline, CDR1 is SQVTM and CDR2 is ANQGSEA. The CDR3 loop spans 14 amino acids. The V segment lost 4 bases and the J segment 4 bases; nucleotides outside the gene matches: 7. The CDR3: CSVVGGSRYNEQFF. The CDR3 region has the DNA TGCAGCGTTGTAGGCGGGAGCAGGTACAATGAGCAGTTCTTC.

The CDR3 is CASSPQGSGNWNSPLHF. The CDR3 DNA reads TGTGCCAGCAGTCCTCAGGGGTCAGGGAATTGGAATTCACCCCTCCACTTT. The V call is TRBV2, the J call TRBJ1-6, with D maybe TRBD1 (6 bases). Deletions cut 5 bases from V and 7 bases from J, with 21 bases between. CDR1 is SNHLY, CDR2 FYNNEI, per germline. The CDR3 is made up of 17 amino acids.

The genes are TRBV29-1 and TRBJ2-1, with D perhaps given as TRBD1 or TRBD2 (5 bases each). Trimming removed 7 bases from V and 0 bases from J, with 7 bases in between. The V gene's germline CDR1 is SQVTM and CDR2 ANQGSEA. The CDR3 sequence is 12 residues long. CDR3 nucleotides: TGCAGCGGGGGGAGCTCCTACAATGAGCAGTTCTTC. It translates to CSGGSSYNEQFF.

The chain recombines TRBV6-5 with TRBJ1-6; 7 bases align to TRBD1. CDR1 and CDR2 (germline): MNHEY, SVGAGI. The V segment lost 4 bases and the J segment 3 bases; nucleotides outside the gene matches: 3. The CDR3 spans 15 residues. CDR3 DNA: TGTGCCAGCAGTTCAGGGGGTGTCTATAATTCACCCCTCCACTTT. This encodes CASSSGGVYNSPLHF.